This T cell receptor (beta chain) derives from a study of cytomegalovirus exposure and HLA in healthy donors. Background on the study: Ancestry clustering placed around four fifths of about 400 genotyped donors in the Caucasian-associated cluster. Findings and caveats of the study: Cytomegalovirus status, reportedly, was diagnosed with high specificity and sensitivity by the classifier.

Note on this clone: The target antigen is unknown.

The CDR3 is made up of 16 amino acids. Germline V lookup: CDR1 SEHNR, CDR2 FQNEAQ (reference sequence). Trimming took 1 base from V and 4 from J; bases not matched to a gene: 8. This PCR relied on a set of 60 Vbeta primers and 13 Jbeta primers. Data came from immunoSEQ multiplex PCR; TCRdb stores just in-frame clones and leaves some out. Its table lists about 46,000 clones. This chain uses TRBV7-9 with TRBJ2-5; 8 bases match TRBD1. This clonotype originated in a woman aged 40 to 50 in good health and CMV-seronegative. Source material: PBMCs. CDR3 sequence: CASSLGTGWIGETQYF. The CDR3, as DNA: TGTGCCAGCAGCTTAGGGACAGGGTGGATCGGAGAGACCCAGTACTTC.